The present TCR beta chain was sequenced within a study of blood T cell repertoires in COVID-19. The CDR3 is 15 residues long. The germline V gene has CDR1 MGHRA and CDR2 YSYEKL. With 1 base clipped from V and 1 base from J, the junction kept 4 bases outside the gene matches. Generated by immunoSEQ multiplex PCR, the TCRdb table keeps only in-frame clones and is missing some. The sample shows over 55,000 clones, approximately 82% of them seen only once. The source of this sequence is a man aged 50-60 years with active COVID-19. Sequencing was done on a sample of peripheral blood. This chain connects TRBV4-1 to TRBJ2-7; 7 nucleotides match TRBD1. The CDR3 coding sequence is TGCGCCAGCAGCCAAGTGTGGACAGGATCCTACGAGCAGTACTTC. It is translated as CASSQVWTGSYEQYF.